One sample yielded the 27 T cell receptor beta chains listed below, sequenced in a study of siplizumab effects on memory and regulatory T cells (dated by TCRdb to between 2017 and 2020). Library method: the immunoSEQ multiplex PCR assay. TCRdb carries this immuneACCESS record with in-frame sequences only. Its versions omit some clonotypes, under half of them owing to an unresolved V gene in the studies checked, with the rest unexplained. The table for this sample lists 85,000 to 130,000 clones; 93% of them were counted only once. In total, the top ten clones hold approximately 0.6% of the sample. The sequenced material came from Tregs sorted from blood. The receptors were sampled from a human donor in good health.

This clone was found once. V and J are TRBV30 and TRBJ1-1; 10 bases agree with TRBD1. The CDR3 covers 14 residues. The germline gives CDR1 GTSNPN, CDR2 SVGIG (reference sequence). With V trimmed by 3 bases and J by 5 bases, 6 bases remained unmatched. The CDR3 sequence: CAWRPTGGGTEAFF. The CDR3 coding sequence is TGTGCCTGGAGGCCGACAGGGGGCGGGACTGAAGCTTTCTTT.

J is TRBJ2-2 and V is TRBV6-1, with D perhaps TRBD1 (6 bases). The CDR3 length is 15 residues. Trimming removed 6 bases from V and 8 bases from J, with 19 bases in between. CDR1 is MNHNS and CDR2 is SASEGT in the germline V gene. Here the CDR3 DNA reads TGTGCCAGCAGGAAGACCGGGACATCCGTGGGGGAGCTGTTTTTT. This gives the protein CASRKTGTSVGELFF.

V and J are TRBV6-1 and TRBJ1-2; weak D call: TRBD1 (5 bases). Germline V gives CDR1 MNHNS, CDR2 SASEGT. The CDR3 length is 14 residues. V was clipped by 8 bases and J by 2 bases, with 15 bases between them. For the CDR3, the DNA is TGTGCCAGCGCGGGACTCCGATCAAACTATGGCTACACCTTC. Its translation: CASAGLRSNYGYTF.

This rearrangement joins TRBV6-5 to TRBJ1-1, with a tentative D call TRBD1 (6 bases). V lost 6 bases and J 1 base, leaving 12 bases between the germline ends. CDR1 MNHEY and CDR2 SVGAGI come from the germline V gene. This CDR3 is built from 14 residues. The CDR3 is CASSPVDRNTEAFF. CDR3 sequence (DNA): TGTGCCAGCAGCCCCGTGGACAGGAACACTGAAGCTTTCTTT.

The rearrangement joins TRBV18 to TRBJ2-5, with a weak D call TRBD2 (5 bases). Germline CDR1 KGHSH, CDR2 LQKENI. The CDR3 length is 15 residues. Deletions cut 3 bases from V and 5 bases from J, with 16 bases between. The CDR3, as DNA: TGTGCCAGCTCACCTATGGCGGGCCGCGGGGAGACCCAGTACTTC. Protein product: CASSPMAGRGETQYF. Full variable domain (outside the CDR3, taken from reference TRBV18 and TRBJ2-5): NAGVMQNPRHLVRRRGQEARLRCSPMKGHSHVYWYRQLPEEGLKFMVYLQKENIIDESGMPKERFSAEFPKEGPSILRIQQVVRGDSAAYFCASSPMAGRGETQYFGPGTRLLVL.

The J gene is TRBJ2-3, the V gene TRBV6-1; 14 bases line up with TRBD2. Germline CDR1 reads MNHNS; CDR2 reads SASEGT. Unmatched junction bases numbered 5, after V lost 2 bases and J lost 1 base. This CDR3 has 18 amino acids. The CDR3 nucleotides are TGTGCCAGCAGTGAAAGGGGACTAGCGGGGGCCCGCACAGATACGCAGTATTTT. Protein: CASSERGLAGARTDTQYF.

The chain links TRBV15 to TRBJ1-1; no reliable D call. Trimming took 1 base from V and 1 from J, leaving 13 bases between them. The germline CDR1 and CDR2 sequences are LNHNV and YYDKDF (reference sequence). The CDR3 has 16 residues. This chain's CDR3 is CATSRATVTTNTEAFF. The DNA of the CDR3 is TGTGCCACCAGCAGAGCTACGGTGACCACGAACACTGAAGCTTTCTTT.

The chain employs TRBV18 and TRBJ1-4; possibly TRBD1 for D (6 bases). Germline CDR1 reads KGHSH; CDR2 reads LQKENI. CDR3 length equals 17 residues. The V and J ends lost 3 bases and 5 bases respectively, with 19 bases between them. The CDR3 nucleotides read TGTGCCAGCTCACCGGTACCCCCGGGACAAAGAAATGAAAAACTGTTTTTT. It codes for CASSPVPPGQRNEKLFF.

The gene calls are TRBV7-3 and TRBJ2-1; weak D call: TRBD2 (5 bases). Trimming took off 5 bases at V and 7 bases at J, with 15 bases between the two ends. Germline CDR1 is SGHTA and CDR2 is FQGTGA. CDR3 size: 14 residues. CDR3 coding DNA: TGTGCCAGCAGCCCCGTGGGAGTATATAATGAGCAGTTCTTC. It codes for CASSPVGVYNEQFF.

The rearrangement uses TRBV19 and TRBJ1-1; 7 bases align to TRBD1. With V trimmed by 7 bases and J by 0 bases, 14 bases remained unmatched. The germline CDR1 and CDR2 sequences are LNHDA and SQIVND (reference sequence). This CDR3 comprises 17 residues. The CDR3 spells CASTTAFTGQLNTEAFF. The CDR3 DNA is TGTGCCAGTACCACCGCCTTCACGGGACAGTTGAACACTGAAGCTTTCTTT.

The chain employs TRBV25-1 and TRBJ2-7; TRBD1 agrees at 10 bases. The V gene's germline CDR1 is MGHDK and CDR2 SYGVNS. Unmatched junction bases numbered 7, after V lost 5 bases and J lost 3 bases. The CDR3 spans 15 residues. CDR3 region: CASSSPGTGVYEQYF. CDR3 sequence (DNA): TGTGCCAGCAGTTCTCCCGGGACAGGGGTCTACGAGCAGTACTTC.

The gene calls are TRBV7-8 and TRBJ2-6, with D perhaps matching TRBD2 (6 bases). The CDR3 spans 16 residues. Germline V gives CDR1 SGHVS, CDR2 FQNEAQ. Trimming stripped 1 base from V and 4 bases from J, with 11 bases between. DNA for the CDR3: TGTGCCAGCAGCTTAGGGAGGGGCTCCGGGGCCAACGTCCTGACTTTC. Its protein product is CASSLGRGSGANVLTF.

This clone was picked up a small number of times. The gene calls are TRBV5-1 and TRBJ2-2; D might be TRBD1 (5 bases). The length of the CDR3 is 16 residues. V gave up 1 base and J gave up 1 base, with 11 bases separating them. Germline CDR1 reads SGHRS; CDR2 reads YFSETQ. CDR3 amino acids: CASSLSPTGNTGELFF. In DNA form, the CDR3 reads TGCGCCAGCAGCTTGTCCCCCACAGGGAACACCGGGGAGCTGTTTTTT.

This sequence joins TRBV27 and TRBJ2-4; a possible D gene is TRBD2 (6 bases). CDR3 length equals 11 residues. The V gene lost 5 bases and the J gene lost 13 bases, with 12 bases spanning the gap. Per germline, CDR1 MNHEY and CDR2 SMNVEV (reference sequence). The CDR3 here is CASSRGTSQYF. The CDR3 nucleotides are TGTGCCAGCAGTCGGGGGACCTCCCAGTACTTC.

This clone appeared once. The chain employs TRBV30 and TRBJ1-3, with D possibly being TRBD1 (6 bases). Germline-derived CDR1 and CDR2 are GTSNPN and SVGIG (reference sequence). The CDR3 loop spans 15 amino acids. The V end was cut by 3 bases, the J end by 0 bases, with 12 bases between. Written as DNA, the CDR3 is TGTGCCTGGAGCCGGGACACGCGCTCTGGAAACACCATATATTTT. Its protein product is CAWSRDTRSGNTIYF.

The chain links TRBV30 to TRBJ1-1, with TRBD1 as a possible D gene (6 bases). With 0 bases removed from V and 6 bases from J, the gap between germline ends came to 11 bases. Germline V gene lookup returns CDR1 GTSNPN and CDR2 SVGIG (reference sequence). There are 13 residues in the CDR3. The CDR3 region has the DNA TGTGCCTGGAGTGTCGGCAGGGGCGCTGAAGCTTTCTTT. It translates to CAWSVGRGAEAFF. Full variable domain (rest looked up from reference TRBV30 and TRBJ1-1): SQTIHQWPATLVQPVGSPLSLECTVEGTSNPNLYWYRQAAGRGLQLLFYSVGIGQISSEVPQNLSASRPQDRQFILSSKKLLLSDSGFYLCAWSVGRGAEAFFGQGTRLTVV.

The chain is built from TRBV19 and TRBJ1-3, with TRBD1 identical over 7 bases. CDR1 and CDR2 (germline): LNHDA, SQIVND (reference sequence). There are 18 residues in the CDR3. The V and J ends lost 5 bases and 0 bases, in that order; junction bases with no gene match: 13. As DNA, the CDR3 is TGTGCCAGTAGTTCCATCCGGGGACAGCTCTTCTCTGGAAACACCATATATTTT. Amino acids: CASSSIRGQLFSGNTIYF.

The chain carries TRBV9 and TRBJ2-1; TRBD2 might be the D (6 bases). Per the germline V gene, CDR1 is SGDLS and CDR2 is YYNGEE. Trimming removed 4 bases from V and 7 bases from J, with 18 bases in between. The CDR3 sequence is 15 residues long. CDR3 DNA sequence: TGTGCCAGCAGCCCACTCGGGGGAGGCTTGAATGAGCAGTTCTTC. Translation gives CASSPLGGGLNEQFF.

This chain uses TRBV18 with TRBJ1-1, with 7 bases lining up with TRBD1. The CDR3 spans 14 residues. Trimming removed 2 bases from V and 4 bases from J; junction bases left unmatched: 4. In germline, CDR1 is KGHSH, CDR2 LQKENI. CDR3 sequence: CASSPRTGSTEAFF. The CDR3 DNA reads as TGTGCCAGCTCACCAAGGACAGGCTCCACTGAAGCTTTCTTT.

The CDR3 sequence: CASSYTRPGEAFF. The DNA of the CDR3 is TGTGCCAGCAGTTATACACGTCCGGGAGAAGCTTTCTTT. The gene calls are TRBV6-5 and TRBJ1-1, with D uncertain. Between the trimmed V and J ends, which lost 3 bases and 8 bases, there was a span of 13 bases. This CDR3 region has 13 residues. Germline V lookup: CDR1 MNHEY, CDR2 SVGAGI.

This chain connects TRBV4-1 to TRBJ1-6; D is perhaps TRBD1 (5 bases). Trimming pared 0 bases from V and 3 bases from J, leaving 9 bases between. Germline CDR1 and CDR2: MGHRA and YSYEKL. The CDR3 has 16 residues. The CDR3 DNA follows: TGCGCCAGCAGCCAAGAGGGCCAGGGCTATAATTCACCCCTCCACTTT. This codes for CASSQEGQGYNSPLHF.

The CDR3 DNA reads TGTGCCAGCAGCCCCACGGGGAGCTACGAGCAGTACTTC. Translated, it gives CASSPTGSYEQYF. The chain recombines TRBV11-2 with TRBJ2-7; TRBD2 might be the D (5 bases). This CDR3 comprises 13 residues. V lost 5 bases and J lost 3, with 11 bases in between. Germline V gives CDR1 SGHAT, CDR2 FQNNGV.

The rearrangement uses TRBV4-1 and TRBJ1-1; weak D call: TRBD1 (5 bases). The germline CDR1 and CDR2 sequences are MGHRA and YSYEKL. This CDR3 region has 15 residues. The germline V and J ends were trimmed by 1 base and 3 bases, with 12 bases remaining between them. This CDR3 is CASSQGSGTDTEAFF. The CDR3 DNA is TGCGCCAGCAGCCAAGGGTCAGGGACGGACACTGAAGCTTTCTTT.

This clone showed up just once. The chain links TRBV5-1 to TRBJ1-1; D gene ambiguous. Germline V gene sequence: CDR1 SGHRS, CDR2 YFSETQ. This CDR3 is 14 amino acids long. Trimming took off 1 base at V and 4 bases at J, with 11 bases between the two ends. Here the CDR3 reads CASSLKWVGTEAFF. The CDR3 region has the DNA TGCGCCAGCAGCTTGAAATGGGTGGGCACTGAAGCTTTCTTT.

This clone has just one count. The chain combines TRBV5-6 with TRBJ2-6, with 11 bases that match TRBD1. This CDR3 is built from 18 residues. Trimming cost V 4 bases and J 1 base; bases outside gene matches: 7. In germline, CDR1 is SGHDT, CDR2 YYEEEE. The CDR3 is CASSDRDRGFSGANVLTF. CDR3 nucleotide sequence: TGTGCCAGCAGCGACCGGGACAGGGGGTTTTCTGGGGCCAACGTCCTGACTTTC. Based on the CDR3 plus reference TRBV5-6 and TRBJ2-6, the full variable domain is DAGVTQSPTHLIKTRGQQVTLRCSPKSGHDTVSWYQQALGQGPQFIFQYYEEEERQRGNFPDRFSGHQFPNYSSELNVNALLLGDSALYLCASSDRDRGFSGANVLTFGAGSRLTVL.

The gene calls are TRBV6-5 and TRBJ2-4; D is undetermined. The ends were cut back, 6 bases at V and 6 bases at J, with 6 bases in the middle. CDR3 length: 11 residues. Germline values: CDR1 MNHEY, CDR2 SVGAGI. In nucleotides, the CDR3 is TGTGCCAGCAGGCTAGGAAACATTCAGTACTTC. Translating it yields CASRLGNIQYF.

The chain is built from TRBV27 and TRBJ1-2; TRBD1 matches 8 bases. Per germline, CDR1 MNHEY and CDR2 SMNVEV (reference sequence). The trim removed 5 bases at V and 4 bases at J, leaving 3 bases unmatched. The length of the CDR3 is 13 residues. Here the CDR3 DNA reads TGTGCCAGCAGTCTCGACAGGGGCTATGGCTACACCTTC. This codes for CASSLDRGYGYTF.